The clone carrying this T cell receptor (beta chain) was detected only once. The data stem from a study of blood T cell repertoires in COVID-19. The assay was immunoSEQ multiplex PCR, and TCRdb's table has in-frame clones only and misses some. Altogether roughly 220,000 clones are present, roughly 88% being singletons, with the ten largest covering 2.2%. The CDR3 is made up of 12 amino acids. CDR1 is MGHDK and CDR2 is SYGVNS in the germline V gene. V gave up 6 bases and J gave up 5 bases, with 10 bases separating them. The TCR originated in a man younger than 40 who had recovered from COVID-19. This chain uses TRBV25-1 with TRBJ1-1; a possible D gene is TRBD1 (5 bases). The sequenced sample consisted of peripheral blood. Here the CDR3 DNA reads TGTGCCAGCAGCGCAGGGTGGACTGAAGCTTTCTTT. Protein: CASSAGWTEAFF.